The T cell receptor beta chain under discussion was sequenced for a study of blood T cell repertoires in COVID-19. For the study at large: Material from acute and convalescent COVID-19 was sourced from the United States, Italy and Spain. The analysed material was cDNA or gDNA that came from T cells, B-cell-depleted T cells, or PBMCs.

The data were produced by immunoSEQ multiplex PCR, yet TCRdb's version contains in-frame clones alone and is incomplete. The data contain just over 650,000 clones, about nine tenths of them seen just once; the ten biggest clones take up more than 0.25%. V shed 0 bases and J shed 0 bases, with 15 bases lying between them. Germline CDR1 reads MNHNS; CDR2 reads SASEGT. This CDR3 has 19 amino acids. V and J are TRBV6-1 and TRBJ2-6; the D gene is possibly TRBD2 (5 bases). This receptor was taken from a young woman with acute or convalescent COVID-19. Source material: peripheral blood. CDR3 in amino acids: CASSEAGCWRNSGANVLTF. The CDR3 DNA reads TGTGCCAGCAGTGAAGCGGGATGTTGGAGGAACTCTGGGGCCAACGTCCTGACTTTC.